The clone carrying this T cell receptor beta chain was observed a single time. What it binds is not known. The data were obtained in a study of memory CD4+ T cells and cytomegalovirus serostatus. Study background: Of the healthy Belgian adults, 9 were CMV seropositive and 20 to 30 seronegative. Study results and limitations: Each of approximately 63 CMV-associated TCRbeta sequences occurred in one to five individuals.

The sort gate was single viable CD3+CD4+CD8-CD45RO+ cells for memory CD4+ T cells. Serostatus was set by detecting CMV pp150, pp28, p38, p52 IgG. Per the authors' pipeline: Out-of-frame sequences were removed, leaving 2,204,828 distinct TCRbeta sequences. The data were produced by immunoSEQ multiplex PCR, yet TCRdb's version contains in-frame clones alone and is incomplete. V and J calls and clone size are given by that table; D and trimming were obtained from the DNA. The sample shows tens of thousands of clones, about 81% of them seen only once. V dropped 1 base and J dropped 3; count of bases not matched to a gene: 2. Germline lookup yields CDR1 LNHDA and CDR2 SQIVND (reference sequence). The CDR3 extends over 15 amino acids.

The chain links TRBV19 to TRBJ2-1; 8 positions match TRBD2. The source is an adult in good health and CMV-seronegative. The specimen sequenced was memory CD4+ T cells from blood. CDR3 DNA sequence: TGTGCCAGTAGTATAGCGGGAGGGTACTACAATGAGCAGTTCTTC. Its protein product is CASSIAGGYYNEQFF.